This TCR beta chain was captured in a study of lymphopenia after photon versus proton radiotherapy. The ends lost 0 bases at V and 5 bases at J; junction bases unmatched: 9. The CDR3 loop spans 16 amino acids. Germline V gives CDR1 SGHRS, CDR2 YFSETQ. Libraries were prepared by immunoSEQ multiplex PCR; TCRdb keeps only in-frame clonotypes and omits some of them. The table includes 150,000 to 200,000 clones, around nine tenths detected once. This specimen consisted of peripheral blood, obtained from a patient treated with photon-based radiotherapy. The chain recombines TRBV5-1 with TRBJ2-5, with 8 bases that match TRBD2. The receptor was derived from a middle-aged man with gastric cancer. The CDR3 sequence is CASSLEGSGSGETQYF. The CDR3 DNA reads as TGCGCCAGCAGCTTGGAAGGGAGCGGGAGTGGGGAGACCCAGTACTTC. The whole variable domain, filled in from reference TRBV5-1 and TRBJ2-5, reads KAGVTQTPRYLIKTRGQQVTLSCSPISGHRSVSWYQQTPGQGLQFLFEYFSETQRNKGNFPGRFSGRQFSNSRSEMNVSTLELGDSALYLCASSLEGSGSGETQYFGPGTRLLVL.